This T cell receptor (beta chain) was profiled in a study of blood T cell repertoires in COVID-19. The CDR3 covers 11 residues. The V and J ends lost 5 bases and 16 bases respectively, with 15 bases between them. Per the germline V gene, CDR1 is MNHEY and CDR2 is SVGEGT. Method: immunoSEQ multiplex PCR; TCRdb's copy keeps in-frame clones and lacks some. The profile covers more than 200,000 clones, with approximately 90% appearing a single time and 3.5% to 5% taken by the ten largest. The sequenced sample was PBMCs or T cells enriched from blood (not recorded which). The chain has TRBV6-2 or TRBV6-3 and TRBJ2-1; possibly TRBD1 for D (5 bases). This TCR derives from a woman aged 25 to 39 who had recovered from COVID-19. CDR3 protein: CASSQGIQLFF. The CDR3 nucleotides read TGTGCCAGCAGTCAGGGTATCCAGTTATTCTTC.